Listed below are T cell receptor beta chains from one sample, sequenced in a study of beta chain bispecific antibodies for T cell cancers. MiXCR, run by TCRdb on the 5' RACE reads, gives a single entry per CDR3 protein. The sample shows about 20,000 distinct CDR3 sequences, 2% to 2.5% of them seen only once. These receptors lack a known antigen. The sequencing here drew on healthy donor T cells cultured with leukemia cells, taken from a culture containing a bispecific antibody targeting TCR Vbeta12. The receptors were sampled from a human donor in good health. Some clones in this sample may be carry-over from other donors' samples. The CDR3 runs from the conserved cysteine through the conserved F or W. Each record gives: J gene, V gene, CDR3 protein.

TRBJ2-1,TRBV27,CASSNHNEQFF
TRBJ2-7,TRBV28,CASSPGQGYEQYF
TRBJ2-7,TRBV4-1,CASSQDDGYYEQYF
TRBJ1-2,TRBV6-1,CASRPRLGTVNYGYTF
TRBJ2-2,TRBV6-5,CASSYTNTGELFF
TRBJ2-5,TRBV28,CASRATGSPKTQYF
TRBJ2-1,TRBV13,CASQPVAGGLYNEQFF
TRBJ2-7,TRBV5-6,CASSLSGVTDEQYF
TRBJ2-3,TRBV7-3,CASSFLSVTTDTQYF
TRBJ2-1,TRBV13,CASSPPAGAEQFF
TRBJ2-1,TRBV20-1,CSAPGHSYNEQFF
TRBJ2-3,TRBV5-8,CASSFTGRTDTQYF
TRBJ1-1,TRBV5-1,CASSLEGVNTEAFF
TRBJ2-1,TRBV2,CASIEGLVGPYNEQFF
TRBJ2-5,TRBV11-2,CASSSAGGEETQYF
TRBJ1-2,TRBV7-3,CASSPTPDPLANYGYTF
TRBJ2-7,TRBV6-4,CASKLVRVEQYF
TRBJ2-5,TRBV15,CATSSEGLAGEETQYF
TRBJ2-2,TRBV7-6,CASSLNKGQGVRTGELFF
TRBJ2-4,TRBV20-1,CSALGQVQNIQYF
TRBJ1-2,TRBV20-1,CSARQSTGVRYGYTF
TRBJ2-3,TRBV27,CATSPRRQAFADTQYF
TRBJ2-2,TRBV11-3,CASSRLAGGPTGELFF
TRBJ1-4,TRBV5-5,CASSWGQGQQSTNEKLFF
TRBJ1-1,TRBV7-8,CASSLVRTEAFF
TRBJ2-1,TRBV27,CASSLTSGGNEQFF
TRBJ1-6,TRBV20-1,CSAGAGVYNSPLHF
TRBJ1-6,TRBV7-6,CASSSDWDSYNSPLHF
TRBJ2-3,TRBV4-1,CASSQAGGGADTQYF
TRBJ1-4,TRBV27,CASSSTVSNEKLFF
TRBJ2-7,TRBV28,CASRTSGASSYEQYF
TRBJ2-7,TRBV20-1,CSARDLPAYEQYF
TRBJ2-1,TRBV29-1,CSVSGLAGDPRGYNEQFF
TRBJ1-6,TRBV3-1,CASSQDRRVRNPYNSPLHF
TRBJ1-2,TRBV7-2,CASSFLWDRQTYGYTF
TRBJ2-5,TRBV18,CASSPPTGLGQETQYF
TRBJ2-5,TRBV11-2,CASSFRGGEETQYF
TRBJ2-3,TRBV2,CASSGTDPDTQYF
TRBJ1-1,TRBV19,CASRLQFGWTEAFF
TRBJ2-5,TRBV6-5,CASRSGGLEETQYF
TRBJ1-2,TRBV5-6,CASSLARAGYTF
TRBJ2-7,TRBV5-6,CASGSPTDYEQYF
TRBJ2-7,TRBV3-1,CASSQDRGRDEQYF